The sequence of this T cell receptor beta chain was determined in a study of cytomegalovirus exposure and HLA in healthy donors (dated by TCRdb to 2016 to 2017). Broadly, across the study: In an earlier analysis of around 540 of the donors, around 290 Gb of sequence data and just under 120 million unique TCR beta sequences from some 170 million T cells were reported. Roughly 300 gigabases of sequencing data and 75 million to 85 million unique TCR sequences made up an early release that covered 500 to 700 HLA-typed donors. Among the roughly 370 genotyped donors, approximately 76% belonged to the genetic ancestry cluster associated with self-reported Caucasian donors. The study aimed to test whether cataloging public T cell receptors could reveal signatures of past pathogen exposure. The T cell repertoires of around 670 subjects were profiled by immunosequencing and related to cytomegalovirus serostatus. Along with the roughly 670-subject first cohort, a separate validation cohort of over 90 different subjects was used. High-throughput TCR immunosequencing, statistical association of individual TCRs with disease status, and machine learning were combined to predict cytomegalovirus infection status. To study patterns of TCR occurrence, a later analysis re-analyzed previously published TCR beta repertoires from under 750 donors and added high-resolution HLA genotyping. Rather than using new phenotypic data, the later analysis identified candidate immune exposures from TCR beta sequences and from how often those sequences occurred across donors. An earlier analysis of 587 of the donors used high-throughput TCR beta sequencing to judge whether each TCR beta V gene segment behaved as functional or pseudogenic. Donor age, sex, ethnicity and CMV serostatus were collected together with the repertoire data. A later genetic analysis took genome-wide SNP genotypes for 398 of the 666 donors and used that subset as a discovery cohort. All discovery cohort repertoires had been generated on a single sequencing platform. Class I and class II HLA loci were covered by the typing at four-digit resolution. Typing coverage differed by locus: A, B, C, DRB1 and DQB1 were typed in about 620-640 donors, DQA1 in roughly 510, DPA1 in around 600, and DPB1 in roughly 450. A few DR-DQ haplotypes were treated as single units for association and clustering because of strong linkage in the cohort. Across under 500 genotyped donors of the cohort, an average of approximately 220,000 unique TCR beta nucleotide sequences per donor were sequenced, and approximately 17% of those sequences were non-productive. The paper's findings and limits, for the study overall: Because counts were too low, around 18 rarely observed V segments, including chromosome 9 orphons, were left out of the earlier analysis of 587 of the donors. In a later analysis, HLA-associated TCR beta chains were found to be more clonally expanded and to have lower generation probabilities than equally common non-associated chains. A group of highly shared sequence variants was considered likely to be a technical artifact of the sequencing pipeline. A later analysis found that TCR association rates varied across HLA loci, with DRB1 alleles showing the most associated TCRs and HLA-C alleles the fewest. In the study, some 180 TCR beta chains were listed as associated with cytomegalovirus. HLA typing was unavailable for some donors at each locus, so association tests used only the typed subset. While some public TCRs were present in many individuals, most TCR sequences turned up only very rarely across donors. The presence/absence analyses assumed that sequencing depth was roughly uniform across donors, and that assumption may not be true. In this cohort, only TCR beta chains were sequenced, and detectable features were limited by the absence of alpha or paired-chain data. In an earlier analysis of about 600 of the donors, most TCR beta V segments appeared in productive rearrangements about 90% or about 30% of the time, broadly matching IMGT annotations. Some IMGT-functional V segments, including TRBV6-2 and TRBV6-3, could not be distinguished by the 87-base-pair reads and were therefore excluded. Correlated functional status among segregating V segments might be attributable to linkage disequilibrium, but an unknown experimental factor could not be ruled out. A further reported finding was that TCR beta sequences accurately predicted the HLA-A and HLA-B alleles for most subjects in the first cohort. When HLA alleles, especially DR and DQ, strongly co-occurred, TCR associations were difficult to assign to individual alleles. Three of the identified cytomegalovirus-associated TCR beta chains were confirmed in vitro to be specific for cytomegalovirus antigens. A later analysis associated 16,951 TCR beta sequences with specific HLA alleles at a false discovery rate of 0.05. In a later analysis, most CMV-associated TCR beta chains were found to appear HLA-restricted, with HLA associations seemingly driven largely by CMV exposure. The classifier was reported to diagnose cytomegalovirus status with high specificity and sensitivity in both the original and validation cohorts. The authors suggested that the approach could potentially be generalized to other disease states and immunological phenotypes. V-gene and J-gene trimming of TCR beta chains was associated with a missense DCLRE1C variant in a later genetic analysis, and the association was replicated in an independent cohort. A later genetic analysis reported fewer N-insertions in productive TCRs among donors in an Asian-associated ancestry cluster than the roughly 620-donor mean. The only immune exposure information available for the cohort was CMV serostatus. According to a later analysis, parvovirus B19, influenza, CMV and Epstein-Barr virus appeared linked to several top co-occurrence clusters.

The protocol used for the library was the immunoSEQ multiplex PCR assay. The multiplex PCR relied on a mix of 60 forward primers for TCR Vbeta segments and 13 reverse primers for TCR Jbeta segments. Amplification of the CDR3 region of rearranged TCR beta genes was performed with a multiplex PCR assay on genomic DNA. The amplified TCR beta libraries were sequenced on the Illumina HiSeq System as 87-base-pair reads. The authors' analysis ran thus. Across the roughly 640 repertoires, a later analysis counted tens of millions of unique TCR beta chains, 9 million to 14 million of which were shared by at least two donors. To remove PCR and sequencing errors, raw reads were error-corrected and collapsed into unique sequences using a nearest-neighbor algorithm that merged closely related sequences. Alignment of CDR3 sequences to IMGT reference sequences was used to assign V, D and J gene segments. Each retained sequence needed at least a six-nucleotide match to both a V gene segment and a J gene segment. A rearrangement counted as productive if the CDR3 had no stop codons and remained in frame with V and J, and every other rearrangement counted as non-productive. Following IMGT convention, CDR3 was defined as the stretch from the second conserved V-encoded cysteine up to the conserved J-encoded phenylalanine. In an earlier analysis of more than 550 of the donors, sequences lacking an unambiguous match to a single V gene segment were excluded. In an earlier analysis of 450 to 750 of the donors, a V segment was called functional when productive rearrangements were above 56.7%, and segregating when the standard deviation between donors exceeded 5%. A statistical classification framework was built to diagnose cytomegalovirus status from the catalog of TCR beta chain sequences. A later analysis assigned V and J genes by comparing TCR nucleotide sequences with IMGT/GENE-DB human TR gene sequences. In a later analysis, CDR3 sequences and most-parsimonious VDJ recombination scenarios were assigned using the TCRdist pipeline. In a later analysis, each TCR beta chain was defined by its CDR3 amino acid sequence together with its V-gene family, and reads without a unique V-gene family were excluded. A later analysis removed 592 highly shared, low-generation-probability nucleotide sequences to deal with suspected cross-contamination and a sequencing artifact. A later analysis calculated a clonal expansion index for each public chain from normalized within-repertoire ranks of inferred template counts. A later analysis computed generation probabilities with a VDJ recombination model fitted to out-of-frame rearrangements, and checked the results against IGoR. A later analysis scored TCR-TCR, TCR-HLA and TCR-CMV co-occurrence with hypergeometric tests, applying a repertoire-size bias correction to TCR pairs. In a later analysis, false discovery rates were estimated by permuting HLA or CMV assignments 20 times. In a later analysis, co-occurring TCRs were grouped using DBSCAN, and TCRdist sequence similarity was added for clustering within HLA-allele-positive subsets. Repertoires with fewer than 30,000 or more than 120,000 public chains were left out of co-occurrence clustering, as were five repertoires with anomalous nucleotide sharing. Sourced from immuneACCESS, this table was stored by TCRdb with only in-frame sequences that have V and J called. A share of the clones is absent; for the studies checked, an unresolved V gene accounts for under half, and the remainder has no known explanation. The V and J calls and clone size were taken over from that table, and D and trimming were inferred from the DNA. This sample gives around 250,000 clones in total; 81% of them show up just once. The ten largest make up less than 8.5% of the sample.

This clone occurred once. The antigen it recognizes is unknown. Base qualities are missing; no much larger clone stands one base away. The cohort consisted of approximately 670 healthy bone marrow donors. Cohort members were all nominally healthy when sampled, although unrecorded immune exposures were likely present. The donor tested CMV seropositive, placing the donor among the approximately 290 seropositive members of the cohort. Each donor provided a peripheral blood sample, and peripheral blood mononuclear cells were used for TCR beta sequencing. Genomic DNA extraction from the blood cell samples was performed with the Qiagen DNeasy Blood Extraction Kit. Inclusive of the bounding cysteine and phenylalanine, the CDR3 is 14 residues long. The only DNA kept is the CDR3, 42 bases in frame from the first base. After removal of 6 bases from V and 2 bases from J, the junction retains 6 bases not matched to a gene. The germline V gene encodes CDR1 MDHEN and CDR2 SYDVKM.

The sequenced material came from PBMCs. This chain is built from TRBV28 and TRBJ2-5, with 7 junctional bases fitting TRBD1. This clonotype was sampled from a woman in her sixties or seventies in good health and CMV-seropositive. The CDR3 region: CASSQGQVQETQYF. Read as DNA, the sequence is TGTGCCAGCAGCCAAGGACAGGTTCAAGAGACCCAGTACTTC.